This entry concerns a single T cell receptor (beta chain). In the study's own analysis: Estimated nucleated cell counts came from reference gene primer amplification. Repertoires were generated with immunoSEQ multiplex PCR, while TCRdb's copy carries only in-frame clones and drops some. From that table come the V and J calls and clone size; the DNA was used to work out D and trimming. The table has approximately 210,000 clones, 82% seen once; the top ten hold around 3.5%. The data are from a study of blood T cell repertoires in COVID-19. This TCR came from an elderly woman with acute or convalescent COVID-19. Sequenced: peripheral blood.

This chain's CDR3 is CASSSRGGKTQYF. The CDR3 nucleotides are TGCGCCAGCAGTTCCCGGGGAGGGAAGACCCAGTACTTC. V is TRBV10-1 and J is TRBJ2-5; 7 nucleotides agree with TRBD2. Germline lookup yields CDR1 WNHNN and CDR2 SYGVQD (reference sequence). The CDR3 has 13 residues. V was pared by 5 bases and J by 6 bases, with 6 bases of the junction left unmatched.